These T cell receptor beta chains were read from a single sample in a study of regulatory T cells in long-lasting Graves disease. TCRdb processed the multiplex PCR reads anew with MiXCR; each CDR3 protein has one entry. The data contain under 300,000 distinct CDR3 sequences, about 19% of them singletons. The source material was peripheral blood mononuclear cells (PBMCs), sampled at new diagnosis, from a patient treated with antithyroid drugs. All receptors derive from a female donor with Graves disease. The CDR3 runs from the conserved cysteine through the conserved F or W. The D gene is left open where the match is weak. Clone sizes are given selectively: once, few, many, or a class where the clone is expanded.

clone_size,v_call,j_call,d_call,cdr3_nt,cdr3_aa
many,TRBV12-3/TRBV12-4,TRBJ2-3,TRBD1,TGTGCCAGCTTGGGGGACAGGGGTGTCTGGGGCCTTAGCACAGATACGCAGTATTTT,CASLGDRGVWGLSTDTQYF
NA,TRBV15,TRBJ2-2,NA,TGTGCCACCAGCAGAGAAAGGGGAGAGGTCGGGGAGCTGTTTTTT,CATSRERGEVGELFF
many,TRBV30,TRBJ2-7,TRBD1,TGTGCCTGGATGGCACGGGACAGAGATTACGAGCAGTACTTC,CAWMARDRDYEQYF
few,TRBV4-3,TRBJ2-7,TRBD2,TGCGCCAGCAGCCAGTACACTAGCGGGGGATACGAGCAGTACTTC,CASSQYTSGGYEQYF
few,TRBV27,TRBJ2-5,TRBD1,TGTGCCAGCAGTTTATCCCCTACGGGACAGGGAGGGAAGACCCAGTACTTC,CASSLSPTGQGGKTQYF
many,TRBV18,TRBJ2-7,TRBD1,TGTGCCAGCAGAGACAGGGGGGTCTCCTACGAGCAGTACTTC,CASRDRGVSYEQYF
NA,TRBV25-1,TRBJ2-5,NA,TGTGCCAGCAGTGAACTGGGCAACCAAGAGACCCAGTACTTC,CASSELGNQETQYF
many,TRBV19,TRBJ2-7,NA,TGTGCCACCCGAAGGGGCCCAGGGGCTTACGAGCAGTACTTC,CATRRGPGAYEQYF
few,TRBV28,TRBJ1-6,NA,TGTGCCAGCACCCCAGGGCCCAATTCACCCCTCCACTTT,CASTPGPNSPLHF
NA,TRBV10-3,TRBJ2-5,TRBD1,TGTGCCATCAGACCGGGACAGGGCGCGGGAGAGACCCAGTACTTC,CAIRPGQGAGETQYF
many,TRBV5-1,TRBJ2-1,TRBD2,TGCGCCAGCAGCGCTAGCGGGGGGGGGTACAATGAGCAGTTCTTC,CASSASGGGYNEQFF
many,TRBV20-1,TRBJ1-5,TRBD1,TGCAGTGCTAGGAGGGGGCATAGCAATCAGCCCCAGCATTTT,CSARRGHSNQPQHF
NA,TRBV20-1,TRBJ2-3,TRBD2,TGCAGTGCTCTAGTACCGGGACTAGCGGGGGGCGGAGATACGCAGTATTTT,CSALVPGLAGGGDTQYF
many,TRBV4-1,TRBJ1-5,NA,TGCGCCAGCAGCCGAGGGATACAACAGCCCCAGCATTTT,CASSRGIQQPQHF
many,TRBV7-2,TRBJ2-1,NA,TGTGCCAGCAGCTTAGACGTTGAGCAGTTCTTC,CASSLDVEQFF
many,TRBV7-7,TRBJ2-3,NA,TGTGCCAGCAGCCCCGACCGGGACCAAAAACGGGACTTT,CASSPDRDQKRDF
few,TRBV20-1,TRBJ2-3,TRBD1,TGCAGTGCGAGAGATGCCCGGGACAGATACACAGATACGCAGTATTTT,CSARDARDRYTDTQYF
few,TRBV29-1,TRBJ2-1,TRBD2,TGCAGCGCGGCGGGACTAGGGGGGTTGGATGAGCAGTTCTTC,CSAAGLGGLDEQFF
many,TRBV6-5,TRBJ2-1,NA,TGTGCCAGCAGTTACTCGGCGGGACTCTACAATGAGCAGTTCTTC,CASSYSAGLYNEQFF
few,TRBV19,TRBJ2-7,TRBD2,TGTGCCAGTAGTATTATAGCGGGAGATGGCTACGAGCAGTACTTC,CASSIIAGDGYEQYF
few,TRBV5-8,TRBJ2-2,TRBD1,TGTGCCAGCAGCCCCTGGACAGGGGCCGGGGAGCTGTTTTTT,CASSPWTGAGELFF
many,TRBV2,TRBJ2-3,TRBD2,TGTGCCAGCAGTCGGCTAGCGGGGCTCGCAGATACGCAGTATTTT,CASSRLAGLADTQYF
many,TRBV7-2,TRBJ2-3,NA,TGTGCCAGCAGCTCGGGGGACTCAAGAAACACAGATACGCAGTATTTT,CASSSGDSRNTDTQYF
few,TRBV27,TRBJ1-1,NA,TGTGCCAGCAGTTCGGTCAGGAGCTTTGAAGCTTTCTTT,CASSSVRSFEAFF
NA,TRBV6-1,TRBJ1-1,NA,TGTGCCAGCAGTGACGGTGCGTTGGGGGCGAGCACTGAAGCTTTCTTT,CASSDGALGASTEAFF
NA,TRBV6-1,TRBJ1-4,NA,TGTGCCAGCAGCCCTGAGATGGGACGGCCGAATGAAAAACTGTTTTTT,CASSPEMGRPNEKLFF
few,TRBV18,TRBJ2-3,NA,TGTGCCAGCTCACCTCCGACAGCCAGCACAGATACGCAGTATTTT,CASSPPTASTDTQYF
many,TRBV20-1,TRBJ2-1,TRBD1,TGCAGTGCTACCTCCCCCGGACAGGGGGCTAATGAGCAGTTCTTC,CSATSPGQGANEQFF
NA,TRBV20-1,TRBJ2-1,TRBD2,TGCAGTGCTAGAAGCGGGGACCCTTCCTACAATGAGCAGTTCTTC,CSARSGDPSYNEQFF
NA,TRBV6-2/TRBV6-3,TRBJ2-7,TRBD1,TGTGCCAGCCGCCGGGACAGGGGCGACGAGCAGTACTTC,CASRRDRGDEQYF
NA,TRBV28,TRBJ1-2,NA,TGTACCAGCGGGCAGTACTCGAATGGCTACACCTTC,CTSGQYSNGYTF
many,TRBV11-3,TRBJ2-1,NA,TGTGCCAGCCAAACAGCTGCCTACAATGAGCAGTTCTTC,CASQTAAYNEQFF
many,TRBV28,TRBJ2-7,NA,TGTGCCAGCAGTTTAATCTATGGTGGGGTCCGCGAGCAGTACTTC,CASSLIYGGVREQYF
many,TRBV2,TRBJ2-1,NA,TGTGCCAGCAGAAAGGGTAGGGATACCTACAATGAGCAGTTCTTC,CASRKGRDTYNEQFF
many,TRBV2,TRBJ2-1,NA,TGTGCCAGCAGCGTTGAGGGGAGCAATGAGCAGTTCTTC,CASSVEGSNEQFF
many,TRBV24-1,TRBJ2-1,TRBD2,TGTGCCACCAGTGATTTTACTAGCGGGGTCTACAATGAGCAGTTCTTC,CATSDFTSGVYNEQFF
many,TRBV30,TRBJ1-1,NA,TGTGCCTGGATACGGTGGGGCACTGAAGCTTTCTTT,CAWIRWGTEAFF
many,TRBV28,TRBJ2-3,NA,TGTGCCAGCAGCACGGTGAGGGGAGGCGCAGATACGCAGTATTTT,CASSTVRGGADTQYF
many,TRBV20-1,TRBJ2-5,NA,TGCAGTGTTAAGAGGGGATCGAGGGAGACCCAGTACTTC,CSVKRGSRETQYF
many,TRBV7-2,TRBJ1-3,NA,TGTGCCAGCAGCCCCAACACTGGAAACACCATATATTTT,CASSPNTGNTIYF
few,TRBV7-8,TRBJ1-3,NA,TGTGCCAGCAGCTTACTTAGGGTGGGGGCAGGTGGAAACACCATATATTTT,CASSLLRVGAGGNTIYF
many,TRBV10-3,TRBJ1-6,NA,TGTGCCAGCAGAACTGGAACTAATTCACCCCTCCACTTT,CASRTGTNSPLHF
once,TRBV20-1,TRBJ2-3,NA,TGCAGTGCTAGACCTTTCGCGGTGACAGATACGCAGTATTTT,CSARPFAVTDTQYF
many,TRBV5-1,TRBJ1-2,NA,TGCGCCAGCAGCTTGGAGGCAGCAACTAACTATGGCTACACCTTC,CASSLEAATNYGYTF
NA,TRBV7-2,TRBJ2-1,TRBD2,TGTGCCAGCGGAAACAGCGGGGGGTATGAGCAGTTCTTC,CASGNSGGYEQFF
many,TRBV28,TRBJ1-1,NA,TGTGCCAGCATTTCGGGCCTGAACACTGAAGCTTTCTTT,CASISGLNTEAFF